The 14 T cell receptor beta chains listed next were all sequenced from one sample in a study of shared clonotypes between healthy human individuals. Only in-frame clones appear in the TCRdb table, and some are missing; sequencing was by immunoSEQ multiplex PCR. The repertoire has some 2.4 million clones, 93% of them found once; the top ten carry roughly 0.39%. The sequencing sample was made of naive CD4+ T cells from PBMCs. The subset denotes: CD45RA+ positively selected. These receptors came from a man younger than 35 in good health. Some clones in this sample may be carry-over from other donors' samples.

The V call is TRBV28, the J call TRBJ2-1, with unresolved D. The CDR3 has 14 amino acids. Trimming took off 6 bases at V and 4 bases at J, with 13 bases between the two ends. CDR1 is MDHEN, CDR2 SYDVKM, per germline. CDR3 region: CASRPRGPYNEQFF. CDR3 sequence (DNA): TGTGCCAGCAGACCACGCGGACCTTACAATGAGCAGTTCTTC.

This chain links TRBV4-3 with TRBJ1-2, with D unresolved. Germline V gene lookup returns CDR1 LGHNA and CDR2 YSLEER. CDR3 length: 15 residues. Trimming took off 1 base at V and 3 bases at J, with 12 bases between the two ends. CDR3: CASSQVGVVDYGYTF. The CDR3 bases are TGCGCCAGCAGCCAAGTCGGGGTAGTTGACTATGGCTACACCTTC.

The V and J genes are TRBV28 and TRBJ2-1; 14 bases agree with TRBD2. J gave up 8 bases and V 3 bases, and 6 bases lay outside the gene matches. This CDR3 comprises 16 residues. Germline CDR1 MDHEN, CDR2 SYDVKM. The CDR3 sequence is CASSLGTSGSRDEQFF. CDR3 in DNA: TGTGCCAGCAGTTTGGGGACTAGCGGGAGCAGGGATGAGCAGTTCTTC.

This chain connects TRBV5-4 to TRBJ1-6; D perhaps matches TRBD1 (5 bases). With 0 bases removed from V and 10 bases from J, the gap between germline ends came to 14 bases. Germline loops: CDR1 SGHNT, CDR2 YYREEE (reference sequence). CDR3 size: 15 residues. The CDR3 DNA reads as TGTGCCAGCAGCTTGGGCGGGACCTTTAGGTCACCCCTCCACTTT. It specifies CASSLGGTFRSPLHF.

The chain links TRBV18 to TRBJ1-3; possible D gene TRBD1, 5 bases. Germline values: CDR1 KGHSH, CDR2 LQKENI. V was trimmed by 2 bases and J by 0 bases, leaving 14 bases between them. The CDR3 spans 17 residues. The CDR3 sequence: CASSPKSSTDSGNTIYF. In nucleotides, the CDR3 is TGTGCCAGCTCACCAAAATCTTCGACAGACTCTGGAAACACCATATATTTT.

This chain links TRBV9 with TRBJ2-1, with 13 bases identical to TRBD2. V dropped 3 bases and J dropped 6; count of bases not matched to a gene: 3. The CDR3 runs to 15 residues. The germline CDR1 and CDR2 sequences are SGDLS and YYNGEE. Here the CDR3 reads CASSGGTSGINEQFF. The CDR3 region has the DNA TGTGCCAGCAGCGGGGGGACTAGCGGGATCAATGAGCAGTTCTTC.

This clone was seen just once. The chain couples TRBV29-1 to TRBJ2-1, with 15 bases that match TRBD2. CDR1 is SQVTM and CDR2 is ANQGSEA in the germline V gene. The CDR3 runs 17 residues. V shed 4 bases and J 2 bases; nucleotides not matched to a gene: 6. CDR3 loop: CSVAGTSGRPAYNEQFF. CDR3 in DNA: TGCAGCGTTGCCGGGACTAGCGGGAGGCCTGCCTACAATGAGCAGTTCTTC.

The chain joins TRBV5-1 to TRBJ2-2, with 12 positions matching TRBD2. J was trimmed by 5 bases and V by 4 bases; bases with no gene match: 6. This CDR3 spans 16 amino acids. Germline CDR1 is SGHRS and CDR2 is YFSETQ. Written as DNA, the CDR3 is TGCGCCAGCAGCGTCAGACTAGCGGGGGTTACCGGGGAGCTGTTTTTT. Its protein product is CASSVRLAGVTGELFF. The full variable domain, in which reference TRBV5-1 and TRBJ2-2 provide the parts outside the CDR3, is KAGVTQTPRYLIKTRGQQVTLSCSPISGHRSVSWYQQTPGQGLQFLFEYFSETQRNKGNFPGRFSGRQFSNSRSEMNVSTLELGDSALYLCASSVRLAGVTGELFFGEGSRLTVL.

The gene calls are TRBV7-2 and TRBJ2-1; D is unresolved. Trimming cost V 6 bases and J 5 bases, with 14 bases left between them. The CDR3 length is 14 residues. CDR1 is SGHTA and CDR2 is FQGNSA in the germline V gene. For the CDR3, the DNA is TGTGCCAGCAGGTTGGGCTTTCCCCACAATGAGCAGTTCTTC. Encoded protein: CASRLGFPHNEQFF. Complete variable domain (other parts from reference TRBV7-2 and TRBJ2-1): GAGVSQSPSNKVTEKGKDVELRCDPISGHTALYWYRQSLGQGLEFLIYFQGNSAPDKSGLPSDRFSAERTGGSVSTLTIQRTQQEDSAVYLCASRLGFPHNEQFFGPGTRLTVL.

This chain joins TRBV30 and TRBJ1-3, with 9 bases aligning to TRBD1. The germline V gene has CDR1 GTSNPN and CDR2 SVGIG (reference sequence). The CDR3 spans 15 residues. The ends lost 4 bases at V and 8 bases at J; junction bases unmatched: 12. Here the CDR3 DNA reads TGTGCCTGGACCCAACTGGGACAGGGCGGCGACACCATATATTTT. This encodes CAWTQLGQGGDTIYF.

The chain uses TRBV7-9 and TRBJ2-1; perhaps TRBD2 as D (6 bases). Germline CDR1 reads SEHNR; CDR2 reads FQNEAQ (reference sequence). There are 14 residues in the CDR3. V lost 10 bases and J lost 1, with 14 bases in between. The CDR3 DNA is TGTGCCACCGTCTCGGAGGGTTCCTACAATGAGCAGTTCTTC. This gives the protein CATVSEGSYNEQFF.

The J gene is TRBJ2-3, the V gene TRBV4-3; 7 positions match TRBD1. The CDR3 is made up of 16 amino acids. Trimming at V came to 0 bases and at J to 4 bases, leaving 7 bases not matched to a gene. Germline V CDR1 and CDR2: LGHNA, YSLEER. The chain's CDR3 is CASSQEQGTVADTQYF. In nucleotides, the CDR3 is TGCGCCAGCAGCCAAGAACAGGGGACGGTGGCAGATACGCAGTATTTT.

This rearrangement joins TRBV28 to TRBJ2-1; 9 bases line up with TRBD1. This CDR3 spans 16 amino acids. In germline, CDR1 is MDHEN, CDR2 SYDVKM. V was clipped by 3 bases and J by 8 bases; unmatched bases: 11. The CDR3 loop is CASSLLPGQGLDEQFF. CDR3 DNA sequence: TGTGCCAGCAGTTTGCTTCCGGGACAGGGTTTGGATGAGCAGTTCTTC.

The J gene is TRBJ1-5, the V gene TRBV4-1; D is uncertain. The CDR3 has 13 amino acids. The V end was cut by 2 bases, the J end by 5 bases, with 7 bases between. In germline, CDR1 is MGHRA, CDR2 YSYEKL. CDR3 sequence reads: CASSQTVDQPQHF. DNA of the CDR3: TGCGCCAGCAGCCAAACCGTCGATCAGCCCCAGCATTTT.